This T cell receptor beta chain was identified in a study of naive and memory T cell subsets. Study conclusions and caveats: TCR abundance followed a power law differing between naive and memory subsets.

After the first PCR, alpha and beta chain libraries were processed separately. Cells stained for CD3, CD4, CD8, CD45RA and CD27 were sorted into four subsets. V lost 5 bases, J lost 16 bases, and 24 bases lay in between. The CDR3 extends over 15 amino acids. Germline CDR1 and CDR2: MNHEY and SMNVEV (reference sequence). Both TRBC1 and TRBC2 were covered by a beta constant-region primer of two equimolar oligonucleotides. The cDNA 3' end received a ligated single-stranded oligonucleotide carrying the SP2 primer and a 12-nucleotide UMI. TCRdb itself ran the UMI-ligation and nested PCR reads through MiXCR, one entry per CDR3 protein. This sample has some 87,000 distinct CDR3 sequences; around 7% occur once, and the top ten carry more than 1.5%. A word on this clonotype: As yet, its antigen is unknown.

Sequenced input: central memory CD4+ T cells from blood. J is TRBJ1-6 and V is TRBV27, with D perhaps matching TRBD1 (5 bases). The receptor was derived from a human donor in good health. The CDR3 region has the DNA TGTGCCAGCAGTCTTCAATCCTGGGGCGGGGGATCGCTCCACTTT. It yields the protein CASSLQSWGGGSLHF.